One and the same sample provided the 11 T cell receptor beta chains below, sequenced in a study of glioma-infiltrating T cells. TCR alpha and beta CDR3 regions were amplified from RNA using iRepertoire nested multiplex PCR. TCRdb itself ran the multiplex PCR reads through MiXCR, one entry per CDR3 protein. The sample carries roughly 190,000 distinct CDR3 sequences, more than 25% recorded once. The sample comprised glioma tissue, nonneoplastic brain tissue, or PBMCs (not recorded which). Receptors were obtained from a human donor with low-grade glioma or glioblastoma, undergoing nonglioma brain surgery, or in good health (not recorded which).

A word on this clonotype: It may be a read error: a sequence one base away is much more abundant. The J gene is TRBJ2-1, the V gene TRBV20-1; 10 bases align to TRBD2. Per germline, CDR1 DFQATT and CDR2 SNEGSKA (reference sequence). The CDR3 runs 16 residues. CDR3 protein: CSVVDSGRPRHNKQFF. The CDR3 DNA reads TGCAGCGTTGTCGATAGCGGGAGGCCCCGACACAATAAGCAGTTCTTC.

Details on this clonotype: A much more abundant neighbour one base away suggests this may be a read error. This chain connects TRBV16 to TRBJ1-1; tentatively, D is TRBD1 (5 bases). This CDR3 contains 13 residues. The V and J ends lost 4 bases and 7 bases respectively, with 13 bases between them. The germline V gene has CDR1 KGHSY and CDR2 FQNENV. The DNA of the CDR3 is TGTGCCAGCAGCCGGGTGGACATCTTTGAAGCTTTCTTT. It codes for CASSRVDIFEAFF.

This clonotype was counted once. The CDR3 end shows no conserved phenylalanine or tryptophan, and so a read error is likely. The limits of the CDR3 on the DNA are not certain, so only TCRdb's listed CDR3 is given. The chain recombines TRBV6-1 with TRBJ2-2; TRBD1, the D gene given by the table, was not confirmed from the DNA. Germline-derived CDR1 and CDR2 are MNHNS and SASEGT. The CDR3 comprises 14 residues, both ends counted. The chain's CDR3 is CASSSEEGSGELLL.

This clonotype was detected ten times or more. V gene TRBV20-1 combines with J gene TRBJ2-3; D is tentatively TRBD1 or TRBD2 (5 bases each). The CDR3 length is 14 residues. V lost 0 bases, J lost 4 bases, and 11 bases lay in between. In germline, CDR1 is DFQATT, CDR2 SNEGSKA (reference sequence). The CDR3 DNA sequence: TGCAGTGCTAGAGAATGGGGGTTCGCAGATACGCAGTATTTT. Its protein product is CSAREWGFADTQYF.

This clonotype has only one observation. The gene calls are TRBV6-2 or TRBV6-3 and TRBJ1-5; 9 nucleotides line up with TRBD1. Per the germline V gene, CDR1 is MNHEY and CDR2 is SVGEGT. The V segment lost 6 bases and the J segment 5 bases; nucleotides outside the gene matches: 11. CDR3 length: 16 residues. DNA for the CDR3: TGTGCCAGCAGCCCGGGGGGACAGGGAGGGGATCAGCCCCAGCATTTT. It yields the protein CASSPGGQGGDQPQHF.

This chain uses TRBV7-2 with TRBJ1-6; D unresolved. The germline V gene encodes CDR1 SGHTA and CDR2 FQGNSA. This CDR3 is 13 amino acids long. The ends were cut back, 4 bases at V and 7 bases at J, with 8 bases in the middle. Here the CDR3 reads CASSSGTNSPLHF. CDR3 bases: TGTGCCAGCAGCTCGGGCACCAATTCACCCCTCCACTTT. Filled out from reference TRBV7-2 and TRBJ1-6, the complete variable domain reads GAGVSQSPSNKVTEKGKDVELRCDPISGHTALYWYRQSLGQGLEFLIYFQGNSAPDKSGLPSDRFSAERTGGSVSTLTIQRTQQEDSAVYLCASSSGTNSPLHFGNGTRLTVT.

This clonotype has a count of ten or more. The chain links TRBV20-1 to TRBJ2-1; 9 bases line up with TRBD2. The germline gives CDR1 DFQATT, CDR2 SNEGSKA (reference sequence). V dropped 5 bases and J dropped 6; count of bases not matched to a gene: 11. The CDR3 has 15 amino acids. This CDR3 reads CSALVGAGGSNEQFF. Here the CDR3 DNA reads TGCAGTGCTCTCGTGGGCGCGGGAGGGTCCAATGAGCAGTTCTTC.

There are many counts of this clonotype. V gene TRBV6-2 or TRBV6-3 combines with J gene TRBJ2-1, with D possibly being TRBD2 (6 bases). Germline CDR1 MNHEY, CDR2 SVGEGT. Trimming removed 6 bases at V and 6 bases at J, with 15 bases between. This CDR3 region has 14 residues. CDR3 nucleotide sequence: TGTGCCAGCAGCCTCAGGGAGGACTCCAATGAGCAGTTCTTC. It specifies CASSLREDSNEQFF.

Worth noting for this clonotype: Possible read error: a much larger clone is one base away. The missing conserved phenylalanine or tryptophan at the end of this CDR3 makes a read error likely. The CDR3 coding sequence is TGTGCCAGCAGCCAAGACAGGGGGAACTATGGCTACACCCTC. This encodes CASSQDRGNYGYTL. This chain links TRBV3-1 with TRBJ1-2; TRBD1 aligns across 7 bases. Germline V gene data show CDR1 as LGHDT and CDR2 as YNNKEL (reference sequence). The length of the CDR3 is 14 residues. V lost 0 bases to trimming and J lost 2 bases; unmatched junction nucleotides: 0.

The table lists this clonotype with many counts. One end of the junction fails to match germline, which may point to a read error. V and J are TRBV2 and TRBJ2-5; D not resolved. CDR1 is SNHLY and CDR2 is FYNNEI in the germline V gene. The CDR3 spans 12 residues. The CDR3 protein is CASCQDQETQYF. The CDR3 region has the DNA TGCGCCTCCTGCCAGGATCAAGAGACCCAGTACTTC.

This clonotype was seen ten or more times. The chain employs TRBV28 and TRBJ1-6, with D possibly being TRBD1 (5 bases). The V end was cut by 7 bases, the J end by 9 bases, with 13 bases between. CDR1 MDHEN and CDR2 SYDVKM come from the germline V gene. The CDR3 has 13 residues. CDR3 DNA sequence: TGTGCCAGCAAGCCAGGGAGCTCTTCACCCCTCCACTTT. Its protein is CASKPGSSSPLHF.